The 27 T cell receptor beta chains reported below all come from one sample, sequenced in a study of long-term antiretroviral therapy in people with HIV. The run of the v3.0 immunoSEQ assay was at survey level. Here immunoSEQ multiplex PCR was the method, and the copy in TCRdb shows in-frame clones only, minus some. The sample includes 26,000 or so clones, about 90% of them seen just once. Sequenced here: unsorted PBMCs, sampled 2 years after starting antiretroviral therapy. These receptors were collected from a man aged 50 to 59 with HIV.

The chain links TRBV19 to TRBJ2-2; D is unclear. V was cut by 7 bases and J by 7 bases, with 10 bases left in between. Germline V gene data show CDR1 as LNHDA and CDR2 as SQIVND (reference sequence). CDR3 length equals 12 residues. The CDR3 reads CASKANLGELFF. The CDR3 nucleotides are TGTGCCAGTAAGGCCAACCTCGGGGAGCTGTTTTTT. Combining the CDR3 with reference TRBV19 and TRBJ2-2 gives the whole variable domain DGGITQSPKYLFRKEGQNVTLSCEQNLNHDAMYWYRQDPGQGLRLIYYSQIVNDFQKGDIAEGYSVSREKKESFPLTVTSAQKNPTAFYLCASKANLGELFFGEGSRLTVL.

The gene calls are TRBV5-5 and TRBJ2-1; 11 nucleotides line up with TRBD2. Looked up from germline, CDR1 is SGHKS and CDR2 is YYEKEE (reference sequence). CDR3 length equals 16 residues. Trimming cost V 2 bases and J 7 bases; bases outside gene matches: 8. The CDR3, as DNA: TGTGCCAGCAGCTTCAAGTCGGGACTAGCGGTGAATGAGCAGTTCTTC. It codes for CASSFKSGLAVNEQFF.

The V call is TRBV18, the J call TRBJ1-3; no firm D call. This CDR3 spans 16 amino acids. Germline V gene data show CDR1 as KGHSH and CDR2 as LQKENI. V gave up 1 base and J gave up 0 bases, with 10 bases separating them. CDR3 loop: CASSPRGRISGNTIYF. The CDR3 DNA is TGTGCCAGCTCACCACGGGGAAGGATCTCTGGAAACACCATATATTTT.

The chain links TRBV7-9 to TRBJ1-1, with D possibly TRBD1 on 5 matching bases. Germline V lookup: CDR1 SEHNR, CDR2 FQNEAQ (reference sequence). The CDR3 is 14 residues long. V gave up 1 base and J gave up 4 bases, with 10 bases separating them. This chain's CDR3 is CASSLEQGSTEAFF. The CDR3, as DNA: TGTGCCAGCAGCTTAGAGCAGGGTTCCACTGAAGCTTTCTTT.

V gene TRBV18 combines with J gene TRBJ1-5; 8 bases map to TRBD1. Trimming removed 3 bases from V and 0 bases from J; junction bases left unmatched: 10. From germline, CDR1 is KGHSH and CDR2 LQKENI. The CDR3 is 18 residues long. Written as DNA, the CDR3 is TGTGCCAGCTCACCCGCCGACAGGGGTGCATATAGCAATCAGCCCCAGCATTTT. Its translation: CASSPADRGAYSNQPQHF.

J is TRBJ1-1 and V is TRBV28; tentatively, D is TRBD1 (5 bases). The germline V and J ends were trimmed by 5 bases and 6 bases, with 13 bases remaining between them. CDR1 is MDHEN, CDR2 SYDVKM, per germline. The CDR3 loop spans 13 amino acids. CDR3 residues: CASSRPGTSEAFF. CDR3 nucleotides: TGTGCCAGCAGTCGTCCCGGGACGTCTGAAGCTTTCTTT.

The chain carries TRBV6-1 and TRBJ1-4; 10 nucleotides line up with TRBD1. From germline, CDR1 is MNHNS and CDR2 SASEGT. The CDR3 has 13 amino acids. J was trimmed by 7 bases and V by 8 bases; bases with no gene match: 4. CDR3 protein: CASRRDRGEKLFF. CDR3 DNA: TGTGCCAGCCGCCGGGACAGGGGTGAAAAACTGTTTTTT.

This clone was detected only once. This chain links TRBV6-5 with TRBJ2-5, with D tentatively TRBD2 (5 bases). The germline CDR1 and CDR2 sequences are MNHEY and SVGAGI. With 8 bases removed from V and 4 bases from J, the gap between germline ends came to 17 bases. The CDR3 has 14 residues. In DNA form, the CDR3 reads TGTGCCAGCGCCAAGGACTCGAGTGTAGAGACCCAGTACTTC. This encodes CASAKDSSVETQYF.

The chain joins TRBV30 to TRBJ1-4; no firm D call. V lost 0 bases to trimming and J lost 10 bases, with 18 bases between them. Germline-derived CDR1 and CDR2 are GTSNPN and SVGIG (reference sequence). CDR3 length equals 15 residues. In DNA, the CDR3 is TGTGCCTGGAGTGTCACCGATTCGGAGTCTGGAAAACTGTTTTTT. As protein: CAWSVTDSESGKLFF.

The V call is TRBV7-9, the J call TRBJ1-1; 9 bases align to TRBD1. The germline gives CDR1 SEHNR, CDR2 FQNEAQ (reference sequence). The CDR3 spans 14 residues. The trim removed 8 bases at V and 6 bases at J, leaving 10 bases unmatched. The CDR3 reads CASDASDRGAEAFF. The CDR3 DNA reads TGTGCCAGCGACGCCTCGGACAGGGGCGCTGAAGCTTTCTTT.

This clone was counted a single time. The V gene is TRBV28, the J gene TRBJ2-7; D is possibly TRBD2 (5 bases). Germline V gives CDR1 MDHEN, CDR2 SYDVKM. The CDR3 loop spans 14 amino acids. Trimming removed 5 bases at V and 2 bases at J, with 13 bases between. The CDR3 nucleotides are TGTGCCAGCAGTGGAGACAAGGGAGCCTACGAGCAGTACTTC. Translated, it gives CASSGDKGAYEQYF.

The chain has TRBV11-2 and TRBJ2-1; a possible D gene is TRBD1 (5 bases). The CDR3 is 15 amino acids. Trimming pared 0 bases from V and 4 bases from J, leaving 10 bases between. Germline CDR1 is SGHAT and CDR2 is FQNNGV. The CDR3 sequence: CASSLDKPGYNEQFF. The CDR3 DNA follows: TGTGCCAGCAGCTTAGATAAACCAGGGTACAATGAGCAGTTCTTC.

The chain links TRBV11-3 to TRBJ2-5, with 8 bases identical to TRBD1. The CDR3 has 15 residues. V dropped 5 bases and J dropped 1; count of bases not matched to a gene: 6. Germline V gene sequence: CDR1 SGHNT, CDR2 YENEEA. The CDR3 sequence: CASSPGQGGQETQYF. CDR3 coding DNA: TGTGCCAGCAGCCCCGGACAGGGCGGCCAAGAGACCCAGTACTTC.

The chain uses TRBV10-3 and TRBJ2-1; 8 bases line up with TRBD2. With V trimmed by 5 bases and J by 0 bases, 9 bases remained unmatched. This CDR3 has 17 amino acids. CDR1 is ENHRY, CDR2 SYGVKD, per germline. CDR3 DNA sequence: TGTGCCATCAGTCGGCGTGAGAGCGGGAGCTCCTACAATGAGCAGTTCTTC. Protein: CAISRRESGSSYNEQFF.

The chain uses TRBV11-2 and TRBJ2-7; no firm D call. CDR1 is SGHAT and CDR2 is FQNNGV in the germline V gene. The CDR3 runs to 16 residues. V lost 4 bases and J 3 bases, leaving 19 bases between the germline ends. In nucleotides, the CDR3 is TGTGCCAGCAGCTCCCTTACCCAGCAGTCGGTCTACGAGCAGTACTTC. It encodes CASSSLTQQSVYEQYF.

A single count supports this clone. The V and J genes are TRBV11-3 and TRBJ2-7; D is possibly TRBD2 (6 bases). Trimming removed 4 bases from V and 4 bases from J, with 17 bases in between. The germline gives CDR1 SGHNT, CDR2 YENEEA. The CDR3 contains 15 residues. CDR3 nucleotides: TGTGCCAGCAGCTCCCCATGGAGGGCGAATTACGAGCAGTACTTC. It translates to CASSSPWRANYEQYF.

The chain carries TRBV4-1 and TRBJ1-4; D gene uncertain. V lost 2 bases and J lost 5, with 15 bases in between. The CDR3 covers 16 residues. Per germline, CDR1 MGHRA and CDR2 YSYEKL. CDR3 loop: CASSQPFKTGNEKLFF. The CDR3 DNA is TGCGCCAGCAGCCAACCCTTCAAGACGGGGAATGAAAAACTGTTTTTT.

The gene calls are TRBV27 and TRBJ2-7; no clear D. Germline-derived CDR1 and CDR2 are MNHEY and SMNVEV (reference sequence). Trimming removed 5 bases from V and 8 bases from J, with 13 bases in between. This CDR3 region has 12 residues. CDR3 protein: CASSDSLSKQYF. For the CDR3, the DNA is TGTGCCAGCAGTGATTCGTTGAGTAAGCAGTACTTC.

The V gene is TRBV7-9, the J gene TRBJ2-7, with D maybe TRBD2 (6 bases). This CDR3 has 18 residues. Trimming stripped 3 bases from V and 2 bases from J, with 23 bases between. CDR1 and CDR2 from the germline V gene are SEHNR and FQNEAQ (reference sequence). CDR3 amino acids: CASSFWGKFLAIPYEQYF. CDR3 DNA: TGTGCCAGCAGCTTTTGGGGGAAATTTCTAGCGATTCCCTACGAGCAGTACTTC.

This clone was seen a single time. CDR3 in amino acids: CASSQEAGGGYNEQFF. DNA for the CDR3: TGCGCCAGCAGCCAAGAGGCCGGGGGTGGCTACAATGAGCAGTTCTTC. This chain connects TRBV4-3 to TRBJ2-1, with D maybe TRBD2 (6 bases). From germline, CDR1 is LGHNA and CDR2 YSLEER. The V end was cut by 0 bases, the J end by 3 bases, with 12 bases between. The CDR3 has 16 amino acids.

This chain connects TRBV5-1 to TRBJ1-4; 7 bases are shared with TRBD1. The CDR3 has 15 residues. The J segment lost 5 bases and the V segment lost 6 bases, leaving 10 bases of the junction unmatched. Per germline, CDR1 SGHRS and CDR2 YFSETQ. CDR3 sequence: CASTGTVGENEKLFF. The CDR3 DNA is TGCGCCAGCACCGGGACAGTTGGGGAAAATGAAAAACTGTTTTTT.

The genes are TRBV18 and TRBJ2-1; 13 bases line up with TRBD2. The CDR3 runs 16 residues. The V and J ends lost 2 bases and 4 bases, in that order; junction bases with no gene match: 2. The germline V gene encodes CDR1 KGHSH and CDR2 LQKENI. The CDR3 sequence: CASSPGTSGAYNEQFF. The CDR3 DNA reads as TGTGCCAGCTCACCAGGGACTAGCGGGGCGTACAATGAGCAGTTCTTC. The whole variable domain, filled in from reference TRBV18 and TRBJ2-1, reads NAGVMQNPRHLVRRRGQEARLRCSPMKGHSHVYWYRQLPEEGLKFMVYLQKENIIDESGMPKERFSAEFPKEGPSILRIQQVVRGDSAAYFCASSPGTSGAYNEQFFGPGTRLTVL.

J is TRBJ1-2 and V is TRBV6-6; D is unresolved. The germline V gene has CDR1 MNHNY and CDR2 SVGAGI (reference sequence). The CDR3 has 14 residues. Trimming cost V 8 bases and J 6 bases, with 19 bases left between them. CDR3: CASATTWTGDGYTF. CDR3 in DNA: TGTGCCAGCGCTACTACGTGGACCGGGGATGGCTACACCTTC.

V is TRBV27 and J is TRBJ2-2; 8 bases line up with TRBD2. V was clipped by 3 bases and J by 1 base; unmatched bases: 4. The CDR3 runs to 16 residues. In germline, CDR1 is MNHEY, CDR2 SMNVEV (reference sequence). The CDR3 DNA follows: TGTGCCAGCAGTTTTGCGCGGGAGGAGAACACCGGGGAGCTGTTTTTT. As protein: CASSFAREENTGELFF.

This clone has more than one count but fewer than ten. The CDR3 sequence: CASSQGGRETQYF. In DNA form, the CDR3 reads TGTGCCAGCAGCCAAGGGGGTCGGGAGACCCAGTACTTC. The chain combines TRBV4-2 with TRBJ2-5, with D uncertain. This CDR3 is 13 amino acids long. Looked up from germline, CDR1 is LGHNA and CDR2 is YNFKEQ. Trimming removed 1 base from V and 5 bases from J, with 8 bases in between.

The rearrangement uses TRBV9 and TRBJ1-6; TRBD1 is a possible D gene (6 bases). This CDR3 spans 15 amino acids. Trimming took 0 bases from V and 7 from J, leaving 11 bases between them. Germline CDR1 reads SGDLS; CDR2 reads YYNGEE. The DNA for the CDR3 is TGTGCCAGCAGCGTAGACGGCAGGGGAAATTCACCCCTCCACTTT. The encoded protein is CASSVDGRGNSPLHF.

The CDR3 loop is CASSLKARVNSYNEQFF. In DNA form, the CDR3 reads TGTGCCAGCAGCTTAAAGGCGAGGGTAAATTCCTACAATGAGCAGTTCTTC. This chain connects TRBV7-8 to TRBJ2-1, with D perhaps TRBD2 (5 bases). Germline V gene lookup returns CDR1 SGHVS and CDR2 FQNEAQ. V dropped 2 bases and J dropped 1 base, with 15 bases sitting between them. This CDR3 comprises 17 residues. The full variable domain, with the rest looked up from reference TRBV7-8 and TRBJ2-1, is GAGVSQSPRYKVAKRGQDVALRCDPISGHVSLFWYQQALGQGPEFLTYFQNEAQLDKSGLPSDRFFAERPEGSVSTLKIQRTQQEDSAVYLCASSLKARVNSYNEQFFGPGTRLTVL.